The 15 T cell receptor beta chains reported below all come from one sample, sequenced in a study of Ad26.COV2.S vaccination and SARS-CoV-2 variants. This table comes from immunoSEQ multiplex PCR, and its TCRdb copy is limited to in-frame clones, with some not included. Of 200,000 to 300,000 clones in the sample, around 88% were seen once. The sample's treatment: around 19 received Ad26.COV2.S at low or high dose, single or two shots; about 5 received placebo; per-sample allocation not given. After the first vaccine or placebo injection, samples were drawn on day 63. Specimen: peripheral blood, collected in a trial of Ad26.COV2.S vaccine versus placebo. The receptors shown here come from a person aged 18-65 years who received the Ad26.COV2.S COVID-19 vaccine or a placebo.

CDR3 sequence: CASSQEVPRAITF. CDR3 coding DNA: TGTGCCAGCAGCCAAGAGGTACCAAGGGCGATAACCTTC. The V call is TRBV14, the J call TRBJ1-2; D remains unclear. Trimming pared 0 bases from V and 14 bases from J, leaving 16 bases between. This CDR3 comprises 13 residues. Germline CDR1 SGHDN, CDR2 FVKESK.

This chain connects TRBV19 to TRBJ1-5; D perhaps matches TRBD1 (5 bases). This CDR3 has 15 residues. Trimming stripped 6 bases from V and 2 bases from J, with 14 bases between. Germline assignment: CDR1 LNHDA and CDR2 SQIVND (reference sequence). The CDR3 loop reads CASRSQDWGNQPQHF. The DNA of the CDR3 is TGTGCCAGTAGGTCACAGGACTGGGGCAATCAGCCCCAGCATTTT.

The chain joins TRBV3-1 (or the pseudogene TRBV3-2) to TRBJ2-7; D may be TRBD2 (6 bases). Germline V lookup: CDR1 LGHDT, CDR2 YNNKEL (reference sequence). V gave up 0 bases and J gave up 2 bases, with 17 bases separating them. The CDR3 sequence is 17 residues long. CDR3 in DNA: TGTGCCAGCAGCCAAGAGTGGGTCGGGAGTAGGGCCTACGAGCAGTACGTC. This sequence encodes CASSQEWVGSRAYEQYV.

V is TRBV10-2 and J is TRBJ2-2, with TRBD1 matching 7 bases. The CDR3 sequence is 14 residues long. V was pared by 5 bases and J by 3 bases, with 3 bases of the junction left unmatched. In germline, CDR1 is WSHSY, CDR2 SAAADI. Written as DNA, the CDR3 is TGCGCCAGCAGTTTACAGGGGTACACCGGGGAGCTGTTTTTT. This sequence encodes CASSLQGYTGELFF.

The chain couples TRBV5-4 to TRBJ2-5, with D unclear. V shed 4 bases and J shed 1 base, with 14 bases lying between them. CDR1 and CDR2 (germline): SGHNT, YYREEE (reference sequence). The CDR3 covers 15 residues. The CDR3 sequence is CASSLPGQAQETQYF. The DNA of the CDR3 is TGTGCCAGCAGCCTACCGGGCCAGGCCCAAGAGACCCAGTACTTC.

This chain uses TRBV19 with TRBJ1-5; the match to TRBD1 covers 7 bases. Unmatched junction bases numbered 10, after V lost 4 bases and J lost 7 bases. The CDR3 extends over 15 amino acids. Germline lookup yields CDR1 LNHDA and CDR2 SQIVND (reference sequence). The CDR3 reads CASSTRTGFGQPQHF. In DNA form, the CDR3 reads TGTGCCAGTAGTACGAGGACAGGTTTTGGCCAGCCCCAGCATTTT. Based on the CDR3 plus reference TRBV19 and TRBJ1-5, the full variable domain is DGGITQSPKYLFRKEGQNVTLSCEQNLNHDAMYWYRQDPGQGLRLIYYSQIVNDFQKGDIAEGYSVSREKKESFPLTVTSAQKNPTAFYLCASSTRTGFGQPQHFGDGTRLSIL.

The chain has TRBV7-2 and TRBJ2-6; D is uncertain. Per the germline V gene, CDR1 is SGHTA and CDR2 is FQGNSA. The length of the CDR3 is 15 residues. V was clipped by 5 bases and J by 0 bases, with 8 bases between them. CDR3 nucleotides: TGTGCCAGCAGCCTACAGAGCTCTGGGGCCAACGTCCTGACTTTC. Protein: CASSLQSSGANVLTF.

V usage is TRBV5-8 and J usage is TRBJ1-2, with TRBD1 as a possible D gene (5 bases). The ends were cut back, 2 bases at V and 3 bases at J, with 14 bases in the middle. Germline CDR1 is SGHTS and CDR2 is YDEGEE. The CDR3 totals 15 residues. The CDR3 loop is CASSLAAGMYYGYTF. The CDR3 bases are TGTGCCAGCAGCTTAGCGGCAGGGATGTACTATGGCTACACCTTC.

The V gene is TRBV29-1, the J gene TRBJ2-1; D not certain. Trimming cost V 7 bases and J 0 bases, with 13 bases left between them. This CDR3 spans 14 amino acids. Germline V CDR1 and CDR2: SQVTM, ANQGSEA. DNA of the CDR3: TGCAGCGGGATAACGGAGATCTCCTACAATGAGCAGTTCTTC. Protein product: CSGITEISYNEQFF.

This clone was seen only once. This chain links TRBV6-1 with TRBJ2-1; D remains unclear. The CDR3 length is 14 residues. The V gene's germline CDR1 is MNHNS and CDR2 SASEGT. Trimming removed 3 bases at V and 0 bases at J, with 6 bases between. The CDR3 here is CASSDGGSYNEQFF. The CDR3 DNA follows: TGTGCCAGCAGTGACGGCGGCTCCTACAATGAGCAGTTCTTC.

CDR3 sequence (DNA): TGTGCCAGCAGCTTCCGTCCCCCGTACCAAGAGACCCAGTACTTC. Translating it yields CASSFRPPYQETQYF. The chain employs TRBV7-2 and TRBJ2-5; D unclear. The CDR3 length is 15 residues. Germline assignment: CDR1 SGHTA and CDR2 FQGNSA. V dropped 3 bases and J dropped 0 bases, with 11 bases sitting between them.

The rearrangement links TRBV27 to TRBJ1-1; unclear D gene. V was clipped by 5 bases and J by 0 bases, with 4 bases between them. The germline CDR1 and CDR2 sequences are MNHEY and SMNVEV (reference sequence). This CDR3 is built from 12 residues. CDR3 DNA sequence: TGTGCCAGCAGTCGAGTGAACACTGAAGCTTTCTTT. It translates to CASSRVNTEAFF.

This chain links TRBV5-1 with TRBJ1-4; D remains ambiguous. The CDR3 loop spans 14 amino acids. The V end was cut by 1 base, the J end by 8 bases, with 12 bases between. CDR1 is SGHRS and CDR2 is YFSETQ in the germline V gene. In DNA form, the CDR3 reads TGCGCCAGCAGCTTGACTTCCCTGGGGGAAAAACTGTTTTTT. It encodes CASSLTSLGEKLFF.

The chain couples TRBV4-1 to TRBJ1-1, with D unclear. Looked up from germline, CDR1 is MGHRA and CDR2 is YSYEKL. Between the trimmed V and J ends, which lost 3 bases and 3 bases, there was a span of 8 bases. The CDR3 length is 13 residues. The CDR3 DNA is TGCGCCAGCAGCCAGCAAGGTTACACTGAAGCTTTCTTT. Its translation is CASSQQGYTEAFF.

V and J are TRBV29-1 and TRBJ2-5; D perhaps matches TRBD1 (5 bases). There are 13 residues in the CDR3. V dropped 0 bases and J dropped 5 bases, with 10 bases sitting between them. Germline V gene data show CDR1 as SQVTM and CDR2 as ANQGSEA. The CDR3 region has the DNA TGCAGCGTTGAAGATAGGGGCTGGGAGACCCAGTACTTC. Its protein product is CSVEDRGWETQYF. The full variable domain, in which reference TRBV29-1 and TRBJ2-5 provide the parts outside the CDR3, is SAVISQKPSRDICQRGTSLTIQCQVDSQVTMMFWYRQQPGQSLTLIATANQGSEATYESGFVIDKFPISRPNLTFSTLTVSNMSPEDSSIYLCSVEDRGWETQYFGPGTRLLVL.